The following is a T cell receptor beta chain sequence with its context. As yet, its antigen is unknown. CDR1 SGHDT and CDR2 YYEEEE come from the germline V gene. V dropped 4 bases and J dropped 5 bases, with 10 bases sitting between them. The CDR3 extends over 12 amino acids. Sequencing was performed with immunoSEQ multiplex PCR; in TCRdb, only in-frame clones are kept and a portion is missing. This sample has about 140,000 clones, with around 92% found just once. These data are taken from a study of T cell responses to AZD1222 COVID-19 vaccine. Study outcomes and limitations: Baseline serology detected seropositivity in only 6 or 7 AZD1222 recipients. Sampling captured repertoires only after the peak T cell response. Along spike, vaccine-associated CD4 TCRs were found throughout, with dominance at 160-218 and 743-854.

This sample comprised peripheral blood, obtained on day 0 of AZD1222 vaccination. This chain connects TRBV5-6 to TRBJ2-7; D remains ambiguous. The sequence was collected from an adult in good health. The DNA for the CDR3 is TGTGCCAGCAGCGGTGGGTTCCACGAGCAGTACTTC. It yields the protein CASSGGFHEQYF.